The sequence of this T cell receptor (beta chain) was determined in a study of blood T cell repertoires in COVID-19. Looking at the study overall: Spain, Italy and the United States supplied samples that represented acute and convalescent COVID-19. From T cells, B-cell-depleted T cells, or PBMCs came the material, which was cDNA or gDNA.

Original analysis: How many nucleated cells were present was estimated from reference gene primer amplification. This table comes from immunoSEQ multiplex PCR, and its TCRdb copy is limited to in-frame clones, with some not included. V, J and clone size reflect that table, while D and trimming were determined from the DNA. The sample has approximately 80,000 clones, around 81% seen once. CDR3 length equals 12 residues. From germline, CDR1 is SQVTM and CDR2 ANQGSEA. After removal of 7 bases from V and 0 bases from J, the junction contained 0 bases not matched to a gene. The gene calls are TRBV29-1 and TRBJ2-3; 8 bases agree with TRBD2. Input material: peripheral blood. This receptor was obtained from an elderly man with acute or convalescent COVID-19. This chain's CDR3 is CSASGSTDTQYF. CDR3 sequence (DNA): TGCAGCGCTAGCGGGAGCACAGATACGCAGTATTTT.